What follows describes a single T cell receptor beta chain. Its specific antigen is unknown. It has no much larger one-base neighbor in the sample; base qualities were not kept. The library was obtained by the immunoSEQ multiplex PCR assay. For the multiplex PCR, a mixture combining 60 forward primers for TCR Vbeta segments and 13 reverse primers for TCR Jbeta segments was used. A multiplex PCR assay on genomic DNA amplified the CDR3 region of rearranged TCR beta genes. The amplified TCR beta libraries were sequenced on the Illumina HiSeq System as 87-base-pair reads. The authors' analysis ran thus. In a later analysis, around 80 million unique TCR beta chains were counted across the 500 to 850 repertoires, and roughly 11 million of these chains were shared by at least two donors. To remove PCR and sequencing errors, raw reads were error-corrected and collapsed into unique sequences using a nearest-neighbor algorithm that merged closely related sequences. CDR3 sequences were aligned to IMGT reference sequences to assign V, D and J gene segments. For a sequence to be retained, at least a six-nucleotide match to both a V gene segment and a J gene segment was required. Rearrangements were classified as productive when the CDR3 lacked stop codons and remained in frame with V and J, and all other rearrangements were classified as non-productive. CDR3 was defined according to IMGT convention as the region running from the second conserved V-encoded cysteine to the conserved J-encoded phenylalanine. The earlier analysis of about 570 of the donors excluded any sequence lacking an unambiguous match to a single V gene segment. In an earlier analysis of approximately 560 of the donors, a V segment was called functional when productive rearrangements were above 56.7%, and segregating when the standard deviation between donors exceeded 5%. A statistical classification framework was built for diagnosing cytomegalovirus status from the catalog of TCR beta chain sequences. In a later analysis, V and J genes were assigned by comparing TCR nucleotide sequences against IMGT/GENE-DB human TR gene sequences. The TCRdist pipeline was used in a later analysis to assign CDR3 sequences and most-parsimonious VDJ recombination scenarios. In a later analysis, every TCR beta chain was defined by the combination of its CDR3 amino acid sequence and its V-gene family, and reads without a unique V-gene family were dropped. To address suspected cross-contamination and a sequencing artifact, a later analysis removed a few hundred highly shared, low-generation-probability nucleotide sequences. In a later analysis, a clonal expansion index was calculated for each public chain from normalized within-repertoire ranks of inferred template counts. A later analysis computed generation probabilities with a VDJ recombination model fitted to out-of-frame rearrangements, and checked the results against IGoR. In a later analysis, hypergeometric tests were used to score TCR-TCR, TCR-HLA and TCR-CMV co-occurrence, with a repertoire-size bias correction applied to TCR pairs. False discovery rates were estimated in a later analysis by permuting HLA or CMV assignments 20 times. In a later analysis, co-occurring TCRs were grouped using DBSCAN, with TCRdist sequence similarity added in when clustering inside HLA-allele-positive subsets. Repertoires with fewer than 30,000 or more than 120,000 public chains were left out of co-occurrence clustering, as were a few repertoires with anomalous nucleotide sharing. TCRdb retrieved this table from immuneACCESS and kept in-frame rearrangements only. Not all clones are present; in checked studies, unresolved V genes account for under half, and no reason is known for the remainder. That table gives V, J and clone size, and the DNA gave D and trimming. For this sample there are approximately 69,000 clones; approximately 74% appear just once. The top ten clonotypes cover 20% to 25% of the sample.

This entry belongs to a study of cytomegalovirus exposure and HLA in healthy donors (dated by TCRdb to 2017 to 2019). For the study in its entirety: According to an earlier analysis of 587 of the donors, 150 million to 200 million T cells yielded 117 million unique TCR beta sequences and 276 Gb of sequence data. A later genetic analysis used genome-wide SNP genotypes for about three fifths of the roughly 700 donors, treating that subset as a discovery cohort. Rather than using new phenotypic data, the later analysis identified candidate immune exposures from TCR beta sequences and from how often those sequences occurred across donors. The T cell repertoires of under 700 subjects were profiled by immunosequencing and related to cytomegalovirus serostatus. Donor age, sex, ethnicity and CMV serostatus were collected together with the repertoire data. Both class I and class II loci were covered by HLA typing, at four-digit resolution. Along with the roughly 700-subject first cohort, a separate validation cohort of over a hundred different subjects was used. High-throughput TCR immunosequencing, statistical association of individual TCRs with disease status, and machine learning were combined to predict cytomegalovirus infection status. All discovery cohort repertoires had been generated on a single sequencing platform. A later analysis re-examined previously published TCR beta repertoires from roughly 650 donors and added high-resolution HLA genotyping to investigate patterns of TCR occurrence. Of the 350 to 450 genotyped donors, approximately 83% fell in the genetic ancestry cluster associated with self-reported Caucasian donors. Because of strong linkage in the cohort, four or five DR-DQ haplotypes were treated as single units for association and clustering. The number of typed donors differed by locus: roughly 620-630 for A, B, C, DRB1 and DQB1; 500 to 550 for DQA1; about 600 for DPA1; and around 470 for DPB1. The study was designed to test whether signatures of past pathogen exposure could be identified by cataloging public T cell receptors. In an earlier analysis of several hundred of the donors, high-throughput TCR beta sequencing was used to judge whether each TCR beta V gene segment behaved as functional or pseudogenic. Among 300 to 500 genotyped donors of the cohort, an average of about 220,000 unique TCR beta nucleotide sequences was sequenced per donor, of which about 19% were non-productive. About 280 gigabases of sequencing data and around 90 million unique TCR sequences made up an early release that covered roughly 670 HLA-typed donors.

On the study overall, not on this receptor specifically: In vitro tests confirmed that three of the cytomegalovirus-associated TCR beta chains recognize cytomegalovirus antigens. Linkage disequilibrium might explain the correlated functional status among segregating V segments, but an unknown experimental factor could not be ruled out. The presence/absence analyses assumed that sequencing depth was roughly uniform across donors, and that assumption may not be true. Several of the top co-occurrence clusters appeared to be linked to parvovirus B19, influenza, CMV and Epstein-Barr virus, according to a later analysis. Because counts were too low, about 18 rarely observed V segments, including chromosome 9 orphons, were excluded from the earlier analysis of several hundred of the donors. Only TCR beta chains were sequenced in this cohort, and the absence of alpha or paired-chain data limited detectable features. A group of highly shared sequence variants was considered likely to be a technical artifact of the sequencing pipeline. Most TCR sequences were seen in very few donors, while some public TCRs were found in many individuals. In an earlier analysis of some 500 of the donors, most TCR beta V segments were observed in productive rearrangements about 90% or about 30% of the time, broadly matching IMGT annotations. The only immune exposure information available for the cohort was CMV serostatus. The classifier was reported to diagnose cytomegalovirus status with high specificity and sensitivity in both the original cohort and the validation cohort. It was suggested by the authors that the approach could potentially be generalized to other disease states and immunological phenotypes. Because some donors lacked HLA typing at each locus, the association tests relied only on the typed subset. A later analysis associated some 17,000 TCR beta sequences with specific HLA alleles at a false discovery rate of 0.05. When HLA alleles, especially DR and DQ, strongly co-occurred, attributing TCR associations to individual alleles was difficult. A further reported finding was that TCR beta sequences accurately predicted the HLA-A and HLA-B alleles for most subjects in the first cohort. A later analysis found that TCR association rates varied across HLA loci, with DRB1 alleles showing the most associated TCRs and HLA-C alleles the fewest. A later analysis found that HLA-associated TCR beta chains were more clonally expanded and had lower generation probabilities than equally common non-associated chains. An association between a missense DCLRE1C variant and V-gene and J-gene trimming of TCR beta chains was found in a later genetic analysis and replicated in an independent cohort. Some IMGT-functional V segments, including TRBV6-2 and TRBV6-3, could not be distinguished by the 87-base-pair reads and were therefore excluded. Compared with the approximately 700-donor mean, donors in an Asian-associated ancestry cluster had fewer N-insertions in productive TCRs, according to a later genetic analysis. The study listed 164 TCR beta chains as associated with cytomegalovirus. According to a later analysis, most CMV-associated TCR beta chains appeared to be HLA-restricted, and the HLA associations seemed to be driven largely by CMV exposure.

In total, just over 650 healthy bone marrow donors made up the cohort. Cohort members were all nominally healthy when sampled, although unrecorded immune exposures were likely present. The donor was CMV seropositive and was included in the group of 300 or so seropositive cohort members. Each donor provided a peripheral blood sample, and peripheral blood mononuclear cells were used for TCR beta sequencing. The Qiagen DNeasy Blood Extraction Kit was used to extract genomic DNA from the blood cell samples. From the cysteine up to the phenylalanine, the CDR3 has a length of 14 residues. CDR3 DNA only is kept here, 42 bases in frame from base 1. The germline V gene (reference sequence) yields GTSNPN for CDR1 and SVGIG for CDR2. Between the V and J ends, shortened by 3 bases and 8 bases respectively, the junction contains 17 bases.

The receptor was derived from a woman aged 30 to 39 in good health and CMV-seropositive. The sequence is built from TRBV30 and TRBJ1-3, and TRBD1 may be the D gene, going by 5 matching bases. Sequenced: PBMCs. The CDR3 loop reads CAWRIGGSGDTIYF. The DNA is as follows: TGTGCCTGGAGAATTGGGGGGAGCGGAGACACCATATATTTT.